A selection of T cell receptor beta chains follows, all from one sample in a study of T cells in Graves' hyperthyroidism and ophthalmopathy. A single record per CDR3 protein comes from TCRdb applying MiXCR to the multiplex PCR reads. The data show some 530,000 distinct CDR3 sequences, roughly 23% seen once. The specimen sequenced was blood. The receptor set was obtained from a woman aged 70-85 years with Graves' ophthalmopathy. The CDR3 runs from the conserved cysteine through the conserved F or W. A D gene is named only where the DNA matches it firmly. Clone size is shown for a subset of rows, as once, few, many or a class of expanded clone.

J: TRBJ1-3
D: TRBD1
V: TRBV18
size: -
CDR3: CASSPTGQPNTIYF
DNA: TGTGCCAGCTCACCAACGGGACAGCCAAACACCATATATTTT

J: TRBJ1-2
D: -
V: TRBV29-1
size: -
CDR3: CSVNTLGYGYTF
DNA: TGCAGCGTTAACACACTAGGCTATGGCTACACCTTC

J: TRBJ2-3
D: -
V: TRBV20-1
size: -
CDR3: CSAPLEAGPADTQYF
DNA: TGCAGTGCTCCTCTTGAAGCGGGCCCGGCAGATACGCAGTATTTT

J: TRBJ1-1
D: -
V: TRBV28
size: few
CDR3: CVSRVGFNTEAFF
DNA: TGTGTCAGCAGAGTCGGGTTTAACACTGAAGCTTTCTTT

J: TRBJ2-5
D: TRBD1
V: TRBV29-1
size: few
CDR3: CSVSRTGIQTQYF
DNA: TGCAGCGTGAGCCGGACAGGGATCCAGACCCAGTACTTC

J: TRBJ2-7
D: -
V: TRBV20-1
size: few
CDR3: CSAPKGDGPALGQYF
DNA: TGCAGTGCCCCAAAGGGGGACGGACCAGCCCTAGGGCAGTACTTC

J: TRBJ2-1
D: TRBD2
V: TRBV20-1
size: -
CDR3: CSALLAGANNEQFF
DNA: TGCAGTGCTTTACTAGCGGGAGCGAACAATGAGCAGTTCTTC

J: TRBJ1-2
D: TRBD1
V: TRBV7-2
size: -
CDR3: CASSLDHGGTGSSGRYGYTF
DNA: TGTGCCAGCAGCTTAGATCACGGGGGGACAGGGAGTTCTGGACGCTATGGCTACACCTTC

J: TRBJ2-2
D: -
V: TRBV7-2
size: -
CDR3: CASRPQGNTGELFF
DNA: TGTGCCAGCAGACCGCAGGGGAACACCGGGGAGCTGTTTTTT

J: TRBJ1-2
D: TRBD1
V: TRBV12-3/TRBV12-4
size: -
CDR3: CASSPRTGDNYGYTF
DNA: TGTGCCAGCAGCCCCCGGACAGGGGACAACTATGGCTACACCTTC

J: TRBJ1-1
D: -
V: TRBV9
size: -
CDR3: CASSLGVFGNTEAFF
DNA: TGTGCCAGCAGCCTTGGGGTCTTCGGGAACACTGAAGCTTTCTTT

J: TRBJ2-1
D: -
V: TRBV7-6
size: -
CDR3: CASSPGGPQAHNEQFF
DNA: TGTGCCAGCAGCCCAGGTGGCCCCCAGGCCCACAATGAGCAGTTCTTC

J: TRBJ2-1
D: TRBD2
V: TRBV11-3
size: -
CDR3: CASSPTSGRGYNEQFF
DNA: TGTGCCAGCAGCCCAACTAGCGGGAGGGGCTACAATGAGCAGTTCTTC

J: TRBJ1-2
D: -
V: TRBV28
size: -
CDR3: CASKPQGTGYGYTF
DNA: TGTGCCAGCAAACCCCAAGGGACTGGCTATGGCTACACCTTC

J: TRBJ1-6
D: -
V: TRBV28
size: -
CDR3: CASSFNIYNSPLHF
DNA: TGTGCCAGCAGTTTTAACATTTATAATTCACCCCTCCACTTT

J: TRBJ1-2
D: -
V: TRBV19
size: -
CDR3: CATIHPTILYGYTF
DNA: TGTGCCACAATCCACCCGACCATTCTCTATGGCTACACCTTC

J: TRBJ2-3
D: -
V: TRBV11-3
size: many
CDR3: CASSSLEADTQYF
DNA: TGTGCCAGCAGCTCCCTCGAAGCAGATACGCAGTATTTT

J: TRBJ2-5
D: -
V: TRBV6-1
size: -
CDR3: CASSEVHGSVQETQYF
DNA: TGTGCCAGCAGTGAAGTTCACGGGAGTGTACAAGAGACCCAGTACTTC

J: TRBJ1-1
D: -
V: TRBV18
size: many
CDR3: CASSPGSYTEAFF
DNA: TGTGCCAGCTCACCGGGGTCCTACACTGAAGCTTTCTTT

J: TRBJ2-5
D: TRBD2
V: TRBV29-1
size: many
CDR3: CSVGFPTSGTQETQYF
DNA: TGCAGCGTTGGATTTCCGACTAGCGGGACTCAAGAGACCCAGTACTTC

J: TRBJ1-2
D: -
V: TRBV19
size: -
CDR3: CASSTGTLSGYTF
DNA: TGTGCCAGTAGTACCGGGACATTAAGTGGCTACACCTTC

J: TRBJ2-2
D: -
V: TRBV7-9
size: few
CDR3: CASSRRSGDTGELFF
DNA: TGTGCCAGCAGCCGGCGCTCGGGGGACACCGGGGAGCTGTTTTTT

J: TRBJ2-6
D: -
V: TRBV24-1
size: -
CDR3: CATRTAWANVLTF
DNA: TGTGCCACCAGGACAGCCTGGGCCAACGTCCTGACTTTC

J: TRBJ2-1
D: -
V: TRBV9
size: few
CDR3: CASSVGHTTRGYNEQFF
DNA: TGTGCCAGCAGCGTAGGTCACACAACCCGAGGATACAATGAGCAGTTCTTC

J: TRBJ1-1
D: -
V: TRBV5-1
size: few
CDR3: CASSLETLVGTEAFF
DNA: TGCGCCAGCAGCTTGGAGACTTTAGTGGGCACTGAAGCTTTCTTT

J: TRBJ2-3
D: TRBD2
V: TRBV4-3
size: -
CDR3: CASSQGETSGTDTQYF
DNA: TGCGCCAGCAGCCAAGGGGAGACTAGCGGCACAGATACGCAGTATTTT

J: TRBJ1-1
D: -
V: TRBV28
size: many
CDR3: CASIRPDRNTEAFF
DNA: TGTGCCAGCATAAGGCCAGACAGAAACACTGAAGCTTTCTTT

J: TRBJ2-1
D: -
V: TRBV9
size: few
CDR3: CASSVAPGAGTDNEQFF
DNA: TGTGCCAGCAGCGTAGCCCCTGGGGCGGGCACAGACAATGAGCAGTTCTTC

J: TRBJ2-5
D: -
V: TRBV14
size: few
CDR3: CASSQRGLSQETQYF
DNA: TGTGCCAGCAGCCAAAGGGGGTTGTCCCAAGAGACCCAGTACTTC

J: TRBJ2-2
D: -
V: TRBV27
size: many
CDR3: CASSFGSTGELFF
DNA: TGTGCCAGCAGCTTTGGATCCACCGGGGAGCTGTTTTTT

J: TRBJ2-7
D: TRBD2
V: TRBV3-1
size: many
CDR3: CASSLVRASGSKQYF
DNA: TGTGCCAGCAGCCTGGTCCGGGCTAGCGGGAGCAAGCAGTACTTC

J: TRBJ1-5
D: -
V: TRBV12-3/TRBV12-4
size: many
CDR3: CASSLMDQPQHF
DNA: TGTGCCAGCAGCCTGATGGATCAGCCCCAGCATTTT

J: TRBJ1-2
D: TRBD1
V: TRBV30
size: -
CDR3: CAWSTRQGGYGYTF
DNA: TGTGCCTGGAGTACAAGACAGGGCGGCTATGGCTACACCTTC

J: TRBJ1-1
D: TRBD1
V: TRBV28
size: -
CDR3: CATGTGVMNTEAFF
DNA: TGTGCCACGGGGACAGGGGTTATGAACACTGAAGCTTTCTTT

J: TRBJ1-6
D: -
V: TRBV28
size: few
CDR3: CASSPPGAYNSPLHF
DNA: TGTGCCAGCAGCCCCCCTGGTGCCTATAATTCACCCCTCCACTTT

J: TRBJ2-3
D: -
V: TRBV10-3
size: few
CDR3: CAISDWRGGSDTQYF
DNA: TGTGCCATCAGTGACTGGAGGGGGGGCTCAGATACGCAGTATTTT

J: TRBJ2-1
D: TRBD2
V: TRBV24-1
size: few
CDR3: CATARTSGLYNEQFF
DNA: TGTGCCACCGCCAGGACTAGCGGCCTCTACAATGAGCAGTTCTTC

J: TRBJ2-1
D: -
V: TRBV27
size: -
CDR3: CASRRNRDSGYGEQFF
DNA: TGTGCCAGCAGGCGCAACCGGGACTCCGGGTACGGTGAGCAGTTCTTC

J: TRBJ2-3
D: -
V: TRBV6-1
size: -
CDR3: CASKRTVTDTQYF
DNA: TGTGCCAGCAAAAGGACAGTCACAGATACGCAGTATTTT

J: TRBJ1-1
D: -
V: TRBV20-1
size: many
CDR3: CSARFDTEAFF
DNA: TGCAGTGCTAGATTTGACACTGAAGCTTTCTTT

J: TRBJ2-7
D: TRBD2
V: TRBV7-9
size: few
CDR3: CASSLAMASGEQYF
DNA: TGTGCCAGCAGCTTAGCGATGGCTAGCGGCGAGCAGTACTTC

J: TRBJ2-7
D: TRBD1
V: TRBV7-2
size: many
CDR3: CASSLRGTGSYEQYF
DNA: TGTGCCAGCAGCTTGAGGGGGACAGGCTCCTACGAGCAGTACTTC

J: TRBJ2-7
D: -
V: TRBV2
size: many
CDR3: CASMGERGRYEQYF
DNA: TGTGCCAGCATGGGAGAAAGGGGACGATACGAGCAGTACTTC

J: TRBJ2-2
D: -
V: TRBV20-1
size: -
CDR3: CSARDLNWDTGELFF
DNA: TGCAGTGCTAGAGATCTCAACTGGGACACCGGGGAGCTGTTTTTT

J: TRBJ2-7
D: -
V: TRBV3-1
size: -
CDR3: CASSQETVLAYEQYF
DNA: TGTGCCAGCAGCCAAGAGACAGTCCTTGCCTACGAGCAGTACTTC

J: TRBJ2-7
D: -
V: TRBV19
size: -
CDR3: CASSIGLAEQYF
DNA: TGTGCCAGTAGTATTGGGCTAGCGGAGCAGTACTTC

J: TRBJ2-7
D: TRBD2
V: TRBV25-1
size: many
CDR3: CASSEYLAGGLGVEQYF
DNA: TGTGCCAGCAGTGAATATCTAGCGGGAGGGCTTGGGGTCGAGCAGTACTTC

J: TRBJ2-2
D: TRBD1
V: TRBV19
size: many
CDR3: CASKRDRGTGELFF
DNA: TGTGCCAGTAAGAGGGACAGGGGGACCGGGGAGCTGTTTTTT

J: TRBJ1-6
D: -
V: TRBV6-6
size: many
CDR3: CASSYSRQLRYSPLHF
DNA: TGTGCCAGCAGTTACTCAAGGCAGTTGAGATATTCACCCCTCCACTTT